These 12 T cell receptor beta chains came from one sample sequenced in a study of blood T cell repertoires in COVID-19. The method was immunoSEQ multiplex PCR; TCRdb's version includes in-frame clones alone and lacks a portion of them. The sample shows some 30,000 clones, around 90% of them seen only once. Specimen: peripheral blood. These TCRs come from a man aged 55 to 70 with active COVID-19.

V usage is TRBV19 and J usage is TRBJ1-2; 7 bases fit TRBD1. In germline, CDR1 is LNHDA, CDR2 SQIVND (reference sequence). V lost 4 bases to trimming and J lost 7 bases; unmatched junction nucleotides: 3. This CDR3 has 12 residues. The CDR3 loop reads CASSTGGFGYTF. CDR3 nucleotides: TGTGCCAGTAGTACAGGGGGTTTTGGCTACACCTTC. Combining the CDR3 with reference TRBV19 and TRBJ1-2 gives the whole variable domain DGGITQSPKYLFRKEGQNVTLSCEQNLNHDAMYWYRQDPGQGLRLIYYSQIVNDFQKGDIAEGYSVSREKKESFPLTVTSAQKNPTAFYLCASSTGGFGYTFGSGTRLTVV.

A single count supports this clone. The chain is built from TRBV19 and TRBJ1-3; no clear D. Germline assignment: CDR1 LNHDA and CDR2 SQIVND (reference sequence). Trimming left V 7 bases short and J 0 bases short, with 10 bases between. This CDR3 spans 14 amino acids. CDR3 sequence reads: CASMRDISGNTIYF. In nucleotides, the CDR3 is TGTGCCAGTATGCGAGACATCTCTGGAAACACCATATATTTT.

V usage is TRBV3-1 (or the pseudogene TRBV3-2) and J usage is TRBJ1-2; a weak D match, TRBD1 (5 bases). Germline assignment: CDR1 LGHDT and CDR2 YNNKEL (reference sequence). The CDR3 extends over 14 amino acids. V was cut by 4 bases and J by 4 bases, with 13 bases left in between. The CDR3 loop is CASSRGRASYGYTF. CDR3 coding DNA: TGTGCCAGCAGCCGCGGCAGGGCCTCCTATGGCTACACCTTC.

The V gene is TRBV3-1 (or the pseudogene TRBV3-2), the J gene TRBJ2-5; 9 bases align to TRBD2. Germline V CDR1 and CDR2: LGHDT, YNNKEL (reference sequence). This CDR3 comprises 16 residues. Trimming took 4 bases from V and 2 from J; bases not matched to a gene: 8. In nucleotides, the CDR3 is TGTGCCAGCAGCCGATTCAAGCGGGGGGTACAAGAGACCCAGTACTTC. Protein sequence: CASSRFKRGVQETQYF.

The rearrangement joins TRBV19 to TRBJ1-3; a weak D match, TRBD1 (5 bases). Trimming removed 3 bases from V and 4 bases from J, with 16 bases in between. Germline-derived CDR1 and CDR2 are LNHDA and SQIVND (reference sequence). The CDR3 is 16 residues long. CDR3 DNA: TGTGCCAGTAGTATTGGGACCGCGGGACGAGGAAACACCATATATTTT. Residues: CASSIGTAGRGNTIYF.

The chain joins TRBV9 to TRBJ2-7; possibly TRBD2 for D (6 bases). The germline V gene has CDR1 SGDLS and CDR2 YYNGEE. V was trimmed by 4 bases and J by 0 bases, leaving 11 bases between them. The CDR3 has 14 residues. This chain's CDR3 is CASSPRLVSYEQYF. The CDR3 nucleotides read TGTGCCAGCAGCCCTAGACTAGTCTCCTACGAGCAGTACTTC.

This chain joins TRBV6-5 and TRBJ1-1, with 11 bases identical to TRBD1. The V segment lost 4 bases and the J segment 10 bases; nucleotides outside the gene matches: 2. The germline CDR1 and CDR2 sequences are MNHEY and SVGAGI. CDR3 length: 12 residues. The chain's CDR3 is CASSSGQGGAFF. The CDR3, as DNA: TGTGCCAGCAGTTCGGGACAGGGGGGAGCTTTCTTT.

This rearrangement joins TRBV7-2 to TRBJ2-1; 7 positions match TRBD1. CDR3 size: 15 residues. With 5 bases clipped from V and 8 bases from J, the junction kept 12 bases outside the gene matches. Germline V gene sequence: CDR1 SGHTA, CDR2 FQGNSA. CDR3 sequence (DNA): TGTGCCAGCAGCCTGGGAAGGGGGCGTCTCTATGAGCAGTTCTTC. This translates into CASSLGRGRLYEQFF.

The chain is built from TRBV5-1 and TRBJ2-1; 10 positions agree with TRBD1. The trim removed 6 bases at V and 6 bases at J, leaving 9 bases unmatched. Germline V CDR1 and CDR2: SGHRS, YFSETQ. This CDR3 region has 15 residues. The CDR3 spells CASTTTGGAVNEQFF. In DNA, the CDR3 is TGCGCCAGCACCACGACAGGGGGCGCGGTCAATGAGCAGTTCTTC. The full variable domain, in which reference TRBV5-1 and TRBJ2-1 provide the parts outside the CDR3, is KAGVTQTPRYLIKTRGQQVTLSCSPISGHRSVSWYQQTPGQGLQFLFEYFSETQRNKGNFPGRFSGRQFSNSRSEMNVSTLELGDSALYLCASTTTGGAVNEQFFGPGTRLTVL.

V usage is TRBV11-1 and J usage is TRBJ2-5; possibly TRBD2 for D (6 bases). Germline V gene sequence: CDR1 SGHAT, CDR2 FQDESV (reference sequence). The CDR3 has 15 amino acids. Trimming removed 5 bases at V and 1 base at J, with 14 bases between. The CDR3 coding sequence is TGTGCCAGCAGCCCGCCCGGGGGAGTCCAAGAGACCCAGTACTTC. Translation: CASSPPGGVQETQYF.

The gene calls are TRBV9 and TRBJ1-3; 8 nucleotides agree with TRBD1. In germline, CDR1 is SGDLS, CDR2 YYNGEE. The junction had 5 bases not matched to a gene; V was cut back by 3 bases and J by 0 bases. This CDR3 is 16 amino acids long. This CDR3 reads CASSAGQGISGNTIYF. The CDR3 nucleotides are TGTGCCAGCAGCGCCGGACAGGGAATCTCTGGAAACACCATATATTTT.

This chain connects TRBV7-9 to TRBJ2-4, with a weak D call TRBD1 (8 bases). Germline CDR1 reads SEHNR; CDR2 reads FQNEAQ (reference sequence). The V end was cut by 1 base, the J end by 7 bases, with 17 bases between. This CDR3 is 16 amino acids long. This CDR3 reads CASSLDRTRQGNIQYF. The CDR3 DNA reads TGTGCCAGCAGCTTAGATCGGACTAGACAGGGGAACATTCAGTACTTC.